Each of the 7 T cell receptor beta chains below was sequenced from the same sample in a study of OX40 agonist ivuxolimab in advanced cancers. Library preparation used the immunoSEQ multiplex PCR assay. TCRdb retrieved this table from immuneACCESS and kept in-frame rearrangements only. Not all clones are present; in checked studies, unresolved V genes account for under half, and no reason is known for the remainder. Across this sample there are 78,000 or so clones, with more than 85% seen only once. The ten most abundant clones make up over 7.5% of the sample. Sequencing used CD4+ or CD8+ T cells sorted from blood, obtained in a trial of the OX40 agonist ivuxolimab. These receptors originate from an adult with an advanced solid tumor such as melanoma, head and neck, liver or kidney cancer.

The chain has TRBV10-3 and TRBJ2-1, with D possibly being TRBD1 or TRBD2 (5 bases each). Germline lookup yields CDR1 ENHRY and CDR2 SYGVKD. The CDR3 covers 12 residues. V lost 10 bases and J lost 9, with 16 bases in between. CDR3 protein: CATGTASGEQFF. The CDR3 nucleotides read TGTGCCACCGGGACCGCCTCTGGTGAGCAGTTCTTC.

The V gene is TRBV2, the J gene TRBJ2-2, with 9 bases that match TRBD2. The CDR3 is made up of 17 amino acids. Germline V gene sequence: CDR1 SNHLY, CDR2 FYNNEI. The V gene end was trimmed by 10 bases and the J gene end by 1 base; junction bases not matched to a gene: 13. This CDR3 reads CATFPLLSGGNTGELFF. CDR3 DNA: TGTGCCACCTTCCCCTTGCTTAGCGGGGGGAACACCGGGGAGCTGTTTTTT.

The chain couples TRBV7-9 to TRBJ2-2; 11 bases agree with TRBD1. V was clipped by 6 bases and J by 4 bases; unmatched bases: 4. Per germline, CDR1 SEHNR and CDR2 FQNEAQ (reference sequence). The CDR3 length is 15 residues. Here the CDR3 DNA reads TGTGCCAGCAGAAGGACAGGGGGCTTCACCGGGGAGCTGTTTTTT. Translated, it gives CASRRTGGFTGELFF. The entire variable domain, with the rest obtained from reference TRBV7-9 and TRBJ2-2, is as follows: DTGVSQNPRHKITKRGQNVTFRCDPISEHNRLYWYRQTLGQGPEFLTYFQNEAQLEKSRLLSDRFSAERPKGSFSTLEIQRTEQGDSAMYLCASRRTGGFTGELFFGEGSRLTVL.

CDR3 residues: CASSVPGEQYF. The CDR3 coding sequence is TGTGCCAGCAGCGTCCCGGGCGAGCAGTACTTC. The rearrangement links TRBV11-2 to TRBJ2-7, with D unresolved. V was cut by 5 bases and J by 6 bases, with 8 bases left in between. Germline CDR1 SGHAT, CDR2 FQNNGV. This CDR3 has 11 residues.

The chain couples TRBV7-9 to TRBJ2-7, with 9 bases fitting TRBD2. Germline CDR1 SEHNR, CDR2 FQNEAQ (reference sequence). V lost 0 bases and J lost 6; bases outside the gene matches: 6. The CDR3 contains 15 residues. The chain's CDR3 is CASSLAGGGASEQYF. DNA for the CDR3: TGTGCCAGCAGCTTAGCGGGCGGGGGGGCCTCCGAGCAGTACTTC.

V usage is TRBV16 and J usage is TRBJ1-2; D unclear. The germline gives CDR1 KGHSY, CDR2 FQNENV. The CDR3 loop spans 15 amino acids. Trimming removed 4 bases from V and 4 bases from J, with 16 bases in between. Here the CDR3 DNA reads TGTGCCAGCAGCCTCCTTCTGGGCAGCGGCTATGGCTACACCTTC. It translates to CASSLLLGSGYGYTF.

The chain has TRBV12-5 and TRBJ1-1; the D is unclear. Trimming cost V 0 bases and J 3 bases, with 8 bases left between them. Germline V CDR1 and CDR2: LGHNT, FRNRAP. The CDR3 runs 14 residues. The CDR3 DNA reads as TGTGCTAGTGGTTTGGTACTAGCCCACACTGAAGCTTTCTTT. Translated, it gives CASGLVLAHTEAFF.